The 7 T cell receptor beta chains below come from one sample, sequenced in a study of regulatory T cells in long-lasting Graves disease. Through Arm-PCR of CDR3 regions and iRepertoire HTBI primers, TCR beta libraries were built. A single record per CDR3 protein comes from TCRdb applying MiXCR to the multiplex PCR reads. Altogether 240,000 or so distinct CDR3 sequences are present, 20% to 25% being singletons, with the ten largest covering around 14%. Specified time point: newly diagnosed GD, antithyroid drugs for less than 3 months. Following extraction of RNA from PBMCs, that RNA was used to make the TCR library. The sample was peripheral blood mononuclear cells (PBMCs), taken at new diagnosis, from a patient treated with antithyroid drugs. Source of these receptors: a female donor with Graves disease.

There are many counts of this clonotype. The CDR3 bases are TGTGCCAGCAGTGAATCGGGAGGGCCATTAAATGAGCAGTTCTTC. Amino acids: CASSESGGPLNEQFF. The V call is TRBV2, the J call TRBJ2-1; 8 nucleotides agree with TRBD2. The V and J ends lost 2 bases and 7 bases, in that order; junction bases with no gene match: 7. This CDR3 contains 15 residues. Looked up from germline, CDR1 is SNHLY and CDR2 is FYNNEI. Full variable domain (rest looked up from reference TRBV2 and TRBJ2-1): EPEVTQTPSHQVTQMGQEVILRCVPISNHLYFYWYRQILGQKVEFLVSFYNNEISEKSEIFDDQFSVERPDGSNFTLKIRSTKLEDSAMYFCASSESGGPLNEQFFGPGTRLTVL.

On this clonotype: A much larger clone sits a single nucleotide away, making a read error possible. J is TRBJ2-2 and V is TRBV6-1, with a tentative D call TRBD2 (5 bases). This CDR3 region has 13 residues. Per the germline V gene, CDR1 is MNHNS and CDR2 is SASEGT. The CDR3 DNA reads TGTGCCAGCTTGGGCCCTGGCACCGGGGAGCTGGTTTTT. This codes for CASLGPGTGELVF.

This clonotype showed up just a few times. A junction boundary mismatches the germline segment, possibly from a read error. This chain links TRBV5-1 with TRBJ2-3, with 10 bases aligning to TRBD2. This CDR3 has 17 amino acids. The germline gives CDR1 SGHRS, CDR2 YFSETQ. Here the CDR3 reads CASSPTASGGGTDTQYF. In DNA, the CDR3 is TGTGCCAGCAGCCCCACGGCTAGCGGGGGAGGCACAGATACGCAGTATTTT.

This clonotype appeared many times. At one of its ends the junction is not consistent with the germline gene, which may arise from a read error. The J gene is TRBJ2-1, the V gene TRBV5-1; tentatively, D is TRBD1 or TRBD2 (5 bases each). This CDR3 has 17 residues. Germline CDR1 and CDR2: SGHRS and YFSETQ. The CDR3 DNA reads TGTGCCAGCAGCGTGAGTCCGGGGCAACCGTCCTACAATGAGCAGTTCTTC. Its protein is CASSVSPGQPSYNEQFF.

This clonotype appeared many times. The chain combines TRBV7-2 with TRBJ1-2; D uncertain. Germline CDR1 is SGHTA and CDR2 is FQGNSA. This CDR3 spans 13 amino acids. Deletions cut 4 bases from V and 3 bases from J, with 9 bases between. This chain's CDR3 is CASSSDWDYGYTF. The CDR3 DNA is TGTGCCAGCAGCTCGGACTGGGACTATGGCTACACCTTC. Variable domain in full (rest from reference TRBV7-2 and TRBJ1-2): GAGVSQSPSNKVTEKGKDVELRCDPISGHTALYWYRQSLGQGLEFLIYFQGNSAPDKSGLPSDRFSAERTGGSVSTLTIQRTQQEDSAVYLCASSSDWDYGYTFGSGTRLTVV.

This clonotype was seen more than once but under ten times. The chain recombines TRBV20-1 with TRBJ1-1; possible D gene TRBD1, 6 bases. Germline CDR1 reads DFQATT; CDR2 reads SNEGSKA (reference sequence). With 1 base removed from V and 5 bases from J, the gap between germline ends came to 11 bases. This CDR3 has 13 amino acids. CDR3 region: CSARAGGRTEAFF. CDR3 sequence (DNA): TGCAGTGCTAGAGCGGGGGGGCGGACTGAAGCTTTCTTT.

This clonotype was seen ten or more times. The chain uses TRBV6-1 and TRBJ1-5; 7 bases match TRBD1. After removal of 7 bases from V and 2 bases from J, the junction contained 8 bases not matched to a gene. The germline V gene encodes CDR1 MNHNS and CDR2 SASEGT. This CDR3 has 15 residues. The CDR3 DNA follows: TGTGCCAGCACCAACAGGGGTAGCGGCAATCAGCCCCAGCATTTT. Encoded protein: CASTNRGSGNQPQHF.